Presented here are 19 T cell receptor beta chains from one specimen sequenced in a study of CD8+CD57+ T cells in acquired aplastic anemia (dated by TCRdb to 2017 to 2018). Sequenced on an Illumina HiSeq 2000. Genomic DNA served as template for TCR beta VDJ combination and CDR3 sequence profiling. TCRdb trimmed the raw reads at Q25, called clones with MiXCR and kept productive beta chains. One record per CDR3 amino acid sequence lists the most common genes and DNA. The sample records around 80,000 distinct CDR3 sequences, 70% of which are singletons. About 82% of the sample is held by the ten biggest clonotypes. The patients picked for sequencing were ones in whom flow cytometry had shown an expansion of CD8+CD57+ cells. Sample: sorted CD4+, CD8+, or CD8+CD57+ T cells (not recorded which) from PBMCs. Receptor source: a human donor with aplastic anemia.

This rearrangement joins TRBV2 to TRBJ2-4, with D uncertain. The CDR3 spans 14 residues. Germline CDR1 and CDR2: SNHLY and FYNNEI. The V end was cut by 6 bases, the J end by 0 bases, with 9 bases between. The DNA of the CDR3 is TGTGCCAGCAGGCTGACCATAGCCAAAAACATTCAGTACTTC. Translated: CASRLTIAKNIQYF. The full variable domain, its missing parts supplied by reference TRBV2 and TRBJ2-4, is EPEVTQTPSHQVTQMGQEVILRCVPISNHLYFYWYRQILGQKVEFLVSFYNNEISEKSEIFDDQFSVERPDGSNFTLKIRSTKLEDSAMYFCASRLTIAKNIQYFGAGTRLSVL.

The chain recombines TRBV5-1 with TRBJ2-7; a weak D match, TRBD2 (6 bases). Germline loops: CDR1 SGHRS, CDR2 YFSETQ. CDR3 length: 13 residues. V lost 2 bases and J 3 bases, leaving 9 bases between the germline ends. The CDR3 DNA reads as TGCGCCAGCAGCTTTGAGGAGGGCTACGAGCAGTACTTC. Its protein is CASSFEEGYEQYF.

This rearrangement joins TRBV15 to TRBJ2-5, with a weak D call TRBD2 (6 bases). CDR3 length equals 11 residues. Between the trimmed V and J ends, which lost 5 bases and 7 bases, there was a span of 8 bases. Per germline, CDR1 LNHNV and CDR2 YYDKDF (reference sequence). CDR3 loop: CATSGGWTQYF. In DNA, the CDR3 is TGTGCCACCAGCGGAGGGTGGACCCAGTACTTC.

This chain connects TRBV5-4 to TRBJ2-5, with D tentatively TRBD2 (6 bases). The CDR3 extends over 17 amino acids. In germline, CDR1 is SGHNT, CDR2 YYREEE (reference sequence). V was clipped by 4 bases and J by 4 bases, with 23 bases between them. The CDR3 spells CASSQGRAGLEGETQYF. CDR3 in DNA: TGTGCCAGCAGCCAGGGAAGGGCGGGACTTGAGGGAGAGACCCAGTACTTC.

The rearrangement uses TRBV7-3 and TRBJ1-1; no clear D. CDR1 and CDR2 (germline): SGHTA, FQGTGA. The V and J ends lost 6 bases and 0 bases respectively, with 8 bases between them. This CDR3 has 13 amino acids. The CDR3: CASRTGLNTEAFF. CDR3 in DNA: TGTGCCAGCAGGACCGGTTTGAACACTGAAGCTTTCTTT.

The sample holds one count of this clonotype. The rearrangement joins TRBV19 to TRBJ1-4; no firm D call. CDR1 LNHDA and CDR2 SQIVND come from the germline V gene (reference sequence). V was shortened by 1 base and J by 0 bases, with 6 bases between the two germline ends. The CDR3 is 15 residues long. The CDR3 is CASSIGSSTNEKLFF. DNA for the CDR3: TGTGCCAGTAGTATAGGATCTTCAACTAATGAAAAACTGTTTTTT.

The chain recombines TRBV19 with TRBJ2-1, with D possibly matching TRBD1 (6 bases). V shed 2 bases and J shed 10 bases, with 12 bases lying between them. This CDR3 has 13 amino acids. Germline CDR1 and CDR2: LNHDA and SQIVND (reference sequence). The CDR3 DNA is TGTGCCAGTAGTATAACAGGGACCGGGGAGCAGTTCTTC. It encodes CASSITGTGEQFF. Full variable domain (missing parts from reference TRBV19 and TRBJ2-1): DGGITQSPKYLFRKEGQNVTLSCEQNLNHDAMYWYRQDPGQGLRLIYYSQIVNDFQKGDIAEGYSVSREKKESFPLTVTSAQKNPTAFYLCASSITGTGEQFFGPGTRLTVL.

CDR3 sequence (DNA): TGTGCCAGCAGTACCTACGCCAGGAGCTACACCTTC. Amino acid sequence: CASSTYARSYTF. The chain has TRBV6-2 or TRBV6-3 and TRBJ1-2; no reliable D call. CDR1 and CDR2 (germline): MNHEY, SVGEGT. The CDR3 runs 12 residues. V gave up 5 bases and J gave up 9 bases, with 13 bases separating them.

This clonotype appeared a few times. The chain links TRBV20-1 to TRBJ1-5; no firm D call. The CDR3 consists of 14 residues. CDR1 and CDR2 (germline): DFQATT, SNEGSKA (reference sequence). With 4 bases removed from V and 2 bases from J, the gap between germline ends came to 12 bases. CDR3: CSAISGSGNQPQHF. DNA of the CDR3: TGCAGTGCTATCTCGGGAAGTGGCAATCAGCCCCAGCATTTT.

V gene TRBV20-1 combines with J gene TRBJ1-2, with D possibly TRBD1 on 6 matching bases. The germline gives CDR1 DFQATT, CDR2 SNEGSKA (reference sequence). Deletions cut 4 bases from V and 6 bases from J, with 9 bases between. There are 11 residues in the CDR3. The chain's CDR3 is CSANPGDGYTF. CDR3 sequence (DNA): TGCAGTGCTAATCCAGGGGATGGCTACACCTTC.

This clonotype was seen only once. The gene calls are TRBV29-1 and TRBJ2-1, with 9 bases aligning to TRBD1. CDR1 and CDR2 from the germline V gene are SQVTM and ANQGSEA. With 4 bases clipped from V and 9 bases from J, the junction kept 16 bases outside the gene matches. The CDR3 runs 16 residues. CDR3 nucleotides: TGCAGCGTTGTAATGGCTACAGGGGGCGGTCTGAGTGAGCAGTTCTTC. Its protein product is CSVVMATGGGLSEQFF.

The V call is TRBV7-6, the J call TRBJ2-5, with TRBD2 matching over 9 bases. The CDR3 covers 18 residues. Looked up from germline, CDR1 is SGHVS and CDR2 is FNYEAQ. After removal of 5 bases from V and 5 bases from J, the junction contained 18 bases not matched to a gene. This CDR3 reads CASSREGSGRRGGETQYF. Written as DNA, the CDR3 is TGTGCCAGCAGCCGGGAGGGAAGCGGGAGGCGAGGCGGGGAGACCCAGTACTTC.

The chain links TRBV15 to TRBJ1-2, with a tentative D call TRBD1 (5 bases). The V and J ends lost 0 bases and 4 bases respectively, with 9 bases between them. In germline, CDR1 is LNHNV, CDR2 YYDKDF (reference sequence). The CDR3 spans 14 residues. CDR3 DNA: TGTGCCACCAGCAGAGATCGGGGCAGCTATGGCTACACCTTC. Residues: CATSRDRGSYGYTF.

The chain is built from TRBV20-1 and TRBJ2-5; possibly TRBD1 or TRBD2 for D (5 bases each). The germline V gene has CDR1 DFQATT and CDR2 SNEGSKA (reference sequence). Deletions cut 2 bases from V and 0 bases from J, with 10 bases between. The CDR3 length is 14 residues. CDR3 DNA sequence: TGCAGTGCTAGATCCTCGGGACACCAAGAGACCCAGTACTTC. Amino acid sequence: CSARSSGHQETQYF.

The chain carries TRBV25-1 and TRBJ1-5; possible D gene TRBD1, 5 bases. The CDR3 contains 16 residues. Looked up from germline, CDR1 is MGHDK and CDR2 is SYGVNS. V lost 3 bases to trimming and J lost 0 bases, with 12 bases between them. The CDR3 bases are TGTGCCAGCAGTGATGGGGCCGTTAGTAGCAATCAGCCCCAGCATTTT. Translated, it gives CASSDGAVSSNQPQHF. Drawing the rest from reference TRBV25-1 and TRBJ1-5, the complete variable domain is EADIYQTPRYLVIGTGKKITLECSQTMGHDKMYWYQQDPGMELHLIHYSYGVNSTEKGDLSSESTVSRIRTEHFPLTLESARPSHTSQYLCASSDGAVSSNQPQHFGDGTRLSIL.

The CDR3 region is CASSDSFDTEKLFF. The DNA for the CDR3 is TGTGCCAGCAGTGACTCGTTCGATACTGAAAAACTGTTTTTT. The gene calls are TRBV2 and TRBJ1-4; D ambiguous. V gave up 3 bases and J gave up 7 bases, with 12 bases separating them. This CDR3 has 14 amino acids. Per germline, CDR1 SNHLY and CDR2 FYNNEI.

This chain joins TRBV24-1 and TRBJ2-3; possibly TRBD1 for D (6 bases). The CDR3 is 14 residues long. Per germline, CDR1 KGHDR and CDR2 SFDVKD. Trimming removed 2 bases at V and 3 bases at J, with 8 bases between. CDR3 sequence: CATSDYRETDTQYF. The CDR3 nucleotides are TGTGCCACCAGTGATTACAGGGAGACAGATACGCAGTATTTT.

V usage is TRBV20-1 and J usage is TRBJ1-2; D uncertain. There are 13 residues in the CDR3. Deletions cut 5 bases from V and 3 bases from J, with 13 bases between. Germline-derived CDR1 and CDR2 are DFQATT and SNEGSKA (reference sequence). CDR3 in DNA: TGCAGTGCTCCCACCGGGGTGCACTATGGCTACACCTTC. As protein: CSAPTGVHYGYTF.

This chain connects TRBV20-1 to TRBJ2-5; 7 bases are shared with TRBD1. Germline CDR1 DFQATT, CDR2 SNEGSKA (reference sequence). The CDR3 sequence is 15 residues long. The junction had 9 bases not matched to a gene; V was cut back by 3 bases and J by 2 bases. In DNA, the CDR3 is TGCAGTGCTAGCTCTGCCGGGACAGAGCAAGAGACCCAGTACTTC. Encoded protein: CSASSAGTEQETQYF.